Below are 18 T cell receptor beta chains sequenced from a single sample in a study of neurological immune-mediated disorders. A single record per CDR3 protein comes from TCRdb applying MiXCR to the 5' RACE reads. The sample has about 95,000 distinct CDR3 sequences; 3.5% are singletons. The sample comprised PBMCs. These receptors were taken from a woman aged 18-35 years with multiple sclerosis.

This clonotype occurred many times. The V gene is TRBV7-2, the J gene TRBJ2-1; the D call may be TRBD1 or TRBD2 (5 bases each). V dropped 1 base and J dropped 4 bases, with 11 bases sitting between them. Germline CDR1 is SGHTA and CDR2 is FQGNSA. The length of the CDR3 is 15 residues. Written as DNA, the CDR3 is TGTGCCAGCAGCTTAGAGTGGGGGAATTACAATGAGCAGTTCTTC. As protein: CASSLEWGNYNEQFF.

This clonotype was recorded at least ten times. V usage is TRBV3-1 and J usage is TRBJ2-1; D gene unclear. The CDR3 runs to 12 residues. The V and J ends lost 4 bases and 9 bases respectively, with 10 bases between them. In germline, CDR1 is LGHDT, CDR2 YNNKEL (reference sequence). In DNA, the CDR3 is TGTGCCAGCAGCCCCTCCGGACGTGAGCAGTTCTTC. Translated: CASSPSGREQFF.

As concerns this clonotype: A clone one base away is much larger, so this may be a read error. CDR3 nucleotide sequence: TGTGCCAGCAGCTTGGGTGCAGGGACGGAAGAGCAGTACTTC. Residues: CASSLGAGTEEQYF. This chain connects TRBV5-5 to TRBJ2-7, with D tentatively TRBD1 or TRBD2 (5 bases each). This CDR3 contains 14 residues. CDR1 and CDR2 from the germline V gene are SGHKS and YYEKEE (reference sequence). Trimming pared 0 bases from V and 7 bases from J, leaving 14 bases between.

This clonotype was found many times. The chain has TRBV10-3 and TRBJ1-6; D is unclear. The germline V and J ends were trimmed by 8 bases and 9 bases, with 14 bases remaining between them. CDR1 is ENHRY, CDR2 SYGVKD, per germline. The CDR3 is 13 residues long. CDR3 residues: CAIRAGEASPLHF. The CDR3 DNA reads TGTGCCATCCGAGCTGGGGAGGCTTCACCCCTCCACTTT.

This clonotype was detected only a few times. The chain combines TRBV7-9 with TRBJ1-1; D unclear. Germline CDR1 reads SEHNR; CDR2 reads FQNEAQ (reference sequence). V shed 2 bases and J shed 0 bases, with 7 bases lying between them. The CDR3 is made up of 14 amino acids. CDR3 loop: CASSLRQMNTEAFF. The CDR3 DNA reads TGTGCCAGCAGCTTAAGGCAGATGAACACTGAAGCTTTCTTT. Based on the CDR3 plus reference TRBV7-9 and TRBJ1-1, the full variable domain is DTGVSQNPRHKITKRGQNVTFRCDPISEHNRLYWYRQTLGQGPEFLTYFQNEAQLEKSRLLSDRFSAERPKGSFSTLEIQRTEQGDSAMYLCASSLRQMNTEAFFGQGTRLTVV.

This clonotype has ten or more counts. J is TRBJ2-2 and V is TRBV20-1, with TRBD2 identical over 12 bases. Trimming removed 3 bases from V and 6 bases from J; junction bases left unmatched: 2. This CDR3 has 14 amino acids. Germline V gene lookup returns CDR1 DFQATT and CDR2 SNEGSKA (reference sequence). CDR3 residues: CSARTSGGAGELFF. The DNA of the CDR3 is TGCAGTGCTAGGACTAGCGGGGGTGCCGGGGAGCTGTTTTTT.

This clonotype showed up many times. This chain uses TRBV28 with TRBJ2-6, with a possible D match to TRBD1 (6 bases). V was shortened by 4 bases and J by 0 bases, with 13 bases between the two germline ends. This CDR3 has 17 residues. Germline CDR1 reads MDHEN; CDR2 reads SYDVKM. CDR3 residues: CASSSGQPFSGANVLTF. CDR3 nucleotides: TGTGCCAGCAGTTCGGGACAACCCTTCTCTGGGGCCAACGTCCTGACTTTC.

This clonotype was counted ten times or more. The genes are TRBV7-2 and TRBJ2-3; the match to TRBD1 covers 9 bases. The germline V gene has CDR1 SGHTA and CDR2 FQGNSA. J gave up 2 bases and V 4 bases, and 7 bases lay outside the gene matches. The CDR3 totals 16 residues. The chain's CDR3 is CASSSPGTGYTDTQYF. Here the CDR3 DNA reads TGTGCCAGCAGCTCCCCCGGGACAGGGTACACAGATACGCAGTATTTT.

This clonotype was seen at least ten times. This chain joins TRBV20-1 and TRBJ1-1; the match to TRBD1 covers 10 bases. In germline, CDR1 is DFQATT, CDR2 SNEGSKA (reference sequence). V was pared by 0 bases and J by 6 bases, with 7 bases of the junction left unmatched. This CDR3 region has 15 residues. The CDR3 DNA sequence: TGCAGTGCTAGAGATGCGGGGACAGGGGAACCTGAAGCTTTCTTT. Protein product: CSARDAGTGEPEAFF.

This clonotype was recorded many times. The chain uses TRBV9 and TRBJ1-2; the match to TRBD1 covers 7 bases. Losses at the gene ends were 0 bases for V and 2 bases for J; bases not matched to a gene: 1. Germline V gene sequence: CDR1 SGDLS, CDR2 YYNGEE. The CDR3 is 14 residues long. CDR3 nucleotides: TGTGCCAGCAGCGTAGTAGGGGGCAACTATGGCTACACCTTC. It encodes CASSVVGGNYGYTF.

Many counts were recorded for this clonotype. This sequence joins TRBV6-5 and TRBJ1-6, with 8 nucleotides matching TRBD1. The germline CDR1 and CDR2 sequences are MNHEY and SVGAGI. V lost 0 bases to trimming and J lost 7 bases; unmatched junction nucleotides: 2. This CDR3 is 15 amino acids long. Here the CDR3 reads CASSYSTGVNSPLHF. CDR3 DNA: TGTGCCAGCAGTTACTCGACAGGGGTCAATTCACCCCTCCACTTT.

Ten or more counts support this clonotype. The rearrangement links TRBV7-2 to TRBJ2-7; the D gene could be TRBD1 or TRBD2 (6 bases each). CDR3 length: 14 amino acids. CDR1 and CDR2 (germline): SGHTA, FQGNSA. The ends were cut back, 7 bases at V and 7 bases at J, with 20 bases in the middle. The DNA for the CDR3 is TGTGCCAGCACCCGCCACCCCCGGGGGCGGGAGCAGTACTTC. This translates into CASTRHPRGREQYF.

This clonotype was observed many times. This rearrangement joins TRBV5-5 to TRBJ2-2; 12 nucleotides match TRBD1. The CDR3 sequence is 19 residues long. CDR1 is SGHKS, CDR2 YYEKEE, per germline (reference sequence). V shed 4 bases and J 6 bases; nucleotides not matched to a gene: 16. In nucleotides, the CDR3 is TGTGCCAGCAGCAAAGGACCGGGACAGGGGGCGCCTAACGCCGGGGAGCTGTTTTTT. Translation: CASSKGPGQGAPNAGELFF.

This clonotype has ten or more counts. This chain connects TRBV12-3 or TRBV12-4 to TRBJ1-5; TRBD1 matches at 8 bases. Germline trimming cut 2 bases from V and 7 bases from J; bases unmatched to any gene: 7. The CDR3 contains 15 residues. CDR3 region: CASSLSPGGVQPQHF. The DNA of the CDR3 is TGTGCCAGCAGTTTAAGCCCAGGGGGCGTCCAGCCCCAGCATTTT.

At least ten counts were recorded for this clonotype. The chain has TRBV10-3 and TRBJ1-1, with D perhaps matching TRBD1 (5 bases). This CDR3 is built from 14 residues. V was trimmed by 10 bases and J by 4 bases, leaving 19 bases between them. Germline V gives CDR1 ENHRY, CDR2 SYGVKD. The CDR3 here is CATNWGTGGTEAFF. In DNA form, the CDR3 reads TGTGCCACCAATTGGGGCACAGGTGGCACTGAAGCTTTCTTT.

This clonotype came up a few times. V gene TRBV28 combines with J gene TRBJ1-1, with 9 nucleotides matching TRBD1. CDR1 is MDHEN, CDR2 SYDVKM, per germline. This CDR3 spans 20 amino acids. J gave up 0 bases and V 8 bases, and 22 bases lay outside the gene matches. The CDR3 is CASASPGQGFSLPMNTEAFF. DNA for the CDR3: TGTGCCAGCGCCTCACCGGGACAGGGATTTTCCCTTCCTATGAACACTGAAGCTTTCTTT.

The gene calls are TRBV6-5 and TRBJ2-5; 7 bases line up with TRBD1. This CDR3 region has 14 residues. The germline V gene encodes CDR1 MNHEY and CDR2 SVGAGI. V lost 5 bases and J lost 4; bases outside the gene matches: 7. CDR3 sequence (DNA): TGTGCCAGCAGTCAACCCTCAGGGGGAGAGACCCAGTACTTC. Its translation: CASSQPSGGETQYF.

Many counts were recorded for this clonotype. The chain has TRBV6-6 and TRBJ2-5, with D uncertain. CDR3 length: 16 residues. The germline V and J ends were trimmed by 0 bases and 3 bases, with 14 bases remaining between them. Germline loops: CDR1 MNHNY, CDR2 SVGAGI (reference sequence). The CDR3 loop is CASSYSTPQPEETQYF. In DNA form, the CDR3 reads TGTGCCAGCAGTTACTCGACCCCTCAACCGGAAGAGACCCAGTACTTC.